The 30 T cell receptor beta chains presented below share a single source sample, sequenced in a study of technical replicates of blood from a handful of donors. TCRdb's copy holds only in-frame clones and misses some; the assay was immunoSEQ multiplex PCR. The sample includes 65,000 to 85,000 clones, about 93% of them seen just once. The sample consisted of T cells isolated from PBMCs. The receptor source for this set is a human donor in good health.

The genes are TRBV7-3 and TRBJ2-3; 8 bases are a match to TRBD1. Trimming took 5 bases from V and 11 from J; bases not matched to a gene: 6. CDR3 length: 12 amino acids. Germline V CDR1 and CDR2: SGHTA, FQGTGA. The CDR3 coding sequence is TGTGCCAGCAGCCCTGGACAGGGAAAGCAGTATTTT. Residues: CASSPGQGKQYF.

There are a few counts of this clone. This rearrangement joins TRBV9 to TRBJ2-2; D perhaps matches TRBD2 (5 bases). V lost 7 bases and J 4 bases, leaving 14 bases between the germline ends. The CDR3 is 14 amino acids. The germline CDR1 and CDR2 sequences are SGDLS and YYNGEE. The CDR3 is CASRSVAGTGELFF. The CDR3 region has the DNA TGTGCCAGCCGCTCGGTGGCGGGCACCGGGGAGCTGTTTTTT.

This chain connects TRBV25-1 to TRBJ2-7; the D gene is possibly TRBD1 (6 bases). Trimming shortened V by 3 bases and J by 2 bases, and 11 bases separated the two germline ends. Germline V lookup: CDR1 MGHDK, CDR2 SYGVNS. The CDR3 runs to 14 residues. CDR3: CASSEQGYPYEQYF. In DNA form, the CDR3 reads TGTGCCAGCAGTGAGCAGGGGTACCCCTACGAGCAGTACTTC.

In its sample, this clone was seen once. V usage is TRBV25-1 and J usage is TRBJ2-7; TRBD1 matches 11 bases. Unmatched junction bases numbered 5, after V lost 7 bases and J lost 3 bases. CDR3 size: 14 residues. Germline V CDR1 and CDR2: MGHDK, SYGVNS. The CDR3 loop is CASTAGTGGYEQYF. For the CDR3, the DNA is TGTGCCAGCACCGCCGGGACAGGGGGCTACGAGCAGTACTTC.

The chain has TRBV5-1 and TRBJ1-1; 9 bases map to TRBD1. Germline V gene lookup returns CDR1 SGHRS and CDR2 YFSETQ. Unmatched junction bases numbered 5, after V lost 4 bases and J lost 4 bases. The CDR3 runs to 14 residues. CDR3 loop: CASSPGQGFTEAFF. The CDR3 region has the DNA TGCGCCAGCAGCCCGGGACAGGGATTCACTGAAGCTTTCTTT.

This sequence joins TRBV5-5 and TRBJ2-1, with TRBD2 matching over 13 bases. The CDR3 is 15 residues long. V was pared by 4 bases and J by 8 bases, with 6 bases of the junction left unmatched. Germline-derived CDR1 and CDR2 are SGHKS and YYEKEE (reference sequence). The CDR3 region is CASSRTSGSWDEQFF. The CDR3 region has the DNA TGTGCCAGCAGCCGGACTAGCGGGAGTTGGGATGAGCAGTTCTTC.

This clone has just a few counts. The rearrangement links TRBV7-9 to TRBJ1-1, with D possibly matching TRBD1 (6 bases). Germline V gene lookup returns CDR1 SEHNR and CDR2 FQNEAQ (reference sequence). The CDR3 is made up of 15 amino acids. Trimming took 1 base from V and 2 from J, leaving 11 bases between them. The DNA of the CDR3 is TGTGCCAGCAGCTTAGGGGGGGGCAGAAACACTGAAGCTTTCTTT. Amino acid sequence: CASSLGGGRNTEAFF.

The J gene is TRBJ1-4, the V gene TRBV5-1; 9 positions agree with TRBD1. Germline trimming cut 3 bases from V and 6 bases from J; bases unmatched to any gene: 3. The CDR3 length is 14 residues. The germline CDR1 and CDR2 sequences are SGHRS and YFSETQ. The CDR3: CASSWDRDHEKLFF. In DNA, the CDR3 is TGCGCCAGCAGCTGGGACAGGGATCATGAAAAACTGTTTTTT.

In this sample, this clone turned up once. CDR3 sequence (DNA): TGCGCCAGCAGCCAAGTGGGTAGCAGGGACATTCAGTACTTC. Translated, it gives CASSQVGSRDIQYF. This chain links TRBV4-1 with TRBJ2-4; tentatively, D is TRBD1 (5 bases). The CDR3 is 14 residues long. V was trimmed by 1 base and J by 8 bases, leaving 12 bases between them. CDR1 is MGHRA, CDR2 YSYEKL, per germline.

A single count supports this clone. The chain has TRBV9 and TRBJ2-3, with a tentative D call TRBD1 (6 bases). CDR1 SGDLS and CDR2 YYNGEE come from the germline V gene. This CDR3 is 14 amino acids long. Trimming cost V 4 bases and J 1 base, with 10 bases left between them. In DNA form, the CDR3 reads TGTGCCAGCAGCCCTCGACAGGGCACAGATACGCAGTATTTT. Amino acids: CASSPRQGTDTQYF.

The CDR3 protein is CAWSSSGIQYF. The CDR3 bases are TGTGCCTGGTCAAGCAGCGGCATTCAGTACTTC. The V and J genes are TRBV30 and TRBJ2-4; D possibly corresponds to TRBD2 (5 bases). The CDR3 has 11 residues. Germline CDR1 reads GTSNPN; CDR2 reads SVGIG (reference sequence). Trimming pared 5 bases from V and 9 bases from J, leaving 11 bases between.

The chain combines TRBV28 with TRBJ1-2, with D unclear. V lost 3 bases, J lost 1 base, and 9 bases lay in between. Germline CDR1 MDHEN, CDR2 SYDVKM. This CDR3 is built from 14 residues. The CDR3 here is CASSFSGLNYGYTF. The CDR3 DNA follows: TGTGCCAGCAGTTTCTCCGGACTTAACTATGGCTACACCTTC.

The chain links TRBV28 to TRBJ1-1, with 11 bases matching TRBD1. J was trimmed by 2 bases and V by 2 bases; bases with no gene match: 4. The germline gives CDR1 MDHEN, CDR2 SYDVKM. The CDR3 extends over 16 amino acids. As DNA, the CDR3 is TGTGCCAGCAGTTTACGGACAGGGGGCTTTAACACTGAAGCTTTCTTT. Translated, it gives CASSLRTGGFNTEAFF.

The chain has TRBV30 and TRBJ2-7; tentatively, D is TRBD2 (5 bases). This CDR3 comprises 11 residues. CDR1 and CDR2 (germline): GTSNPN, SVGIG (reference sequence). V was cut by 3 bases and J by 7 bases, with 10 bases left in between. CDR3 in DNA: TGTGCCTGGAGCCTAGCCGGGGAGCAGTACTTC. This codes for CAWSLAGEQYF.

CDR3 in amino acids: CAWSSGTGINEQYF. The CDR3 DNA reads as TGTGCCTGGAGCTCCGGGACAGGGATCAACGAGCAGTACTTC. The rearrangement links TRBV30 to TRBJ2-7; the match to TRBD1 covers 9 bases. The V gene end was trimmed by 3 bases and the J gene end by 5 bases; junction bases not matched to a gene: 8. Per germline, CDR1 GTSNPN and CDR2 SVGIG (reference sequence). This CDR3 is built from 14 residues. Variable domain in full (rest from reference TRBV30 and TRBJ2-7): SQTIHQWPATLVQPVGSPLSLECTVEGTSNPNLYWYRQAAGRGLQLLFYSVGIGQISSEVPQNLSASRPQDRQFILSSKKLLLSDSGFYLCAWSSGTGINEQYFGPGTRLTVT.

The chain combines TRBV2 with TRBJ2-7; 10 nucleotides align to TRBD2. CDR3 size: 15 residues. Germline loops: CDR1 SNHLY, CDR2 FYNNEI. The trim removed 3 bases at V and 5 bases at J, leaving 7 bases unmatched. The CDR3 nucleotides read TGTGCCAGCAGTGAGGCTAGCGGGAGTTTGGACGAGCAGTACTTC. Residues: CASSEASGSLDEQYF.

The chain recombines TRBV4-2 with TRBJ2-1; 8 bases match TRBD2. The CDR3 sequence is 14 residues long. Germline V lookup: CDR1 LGHNA, CDR2 YNFKEQ. V was pared by 5 bases and J by 8 bases, with 8 bases of the junction left unmatched. The DNA of the CDR3 is TGTGCCAGCAGCACCCCGGGACTAGGCTATGAGCAGTTCTTC. Translation gives CASSTPGLGYEQFF.

Of note for this clone: An end of the junction does not agree with germline; a read error may underlie this. V and J are TRBV7-7 and TRBJ2-5; D is undetermined. Germline values: CDR1 SSHAT, CDR2 FNYEAQ (reference sequence). The CDR3 contains 13 residues. Here the CDR3 reads CASSARLQETQYF. The CDR3 DNA sequence: TGTGCTAGCAGCGCACGACTGCAAGAGACCCAGTACTTC.

V usage is TRBV7-2 and J usage is TRBJ2-7; 10 nucleotides agree with TRBD2. V was pared by 1 base and J by 0 bases, with 3 bases of the junction left unmatched. CDR3 length equals 16 residues. Germline CDR1 reads SGHTA; CDR2 reads FQGNSA. For the CDR3, the DNA is TGTGCCAGCAGCTTAGGTAGCGGGGGGAGCTCCTACGAGCAGTACTTC. Translating gives CASSLGSGGSSYEQYF.

V is TRBV9 and J is TRBJ1-3, with a weak D call TRBD1 (5 bases). Germline V lookup: CDR1 SGDLS, CDR2 YYNGEE. This CDR3 has 15 residues. Trimming took off 1 base at V and 3 bases at J, with 11 bases between the two ends. The DNA of the CDR3 is TGTGCCAGCAGCGTAAGGGGATCTAATGGAAACACCATATATTTT. Encoded protein: CASSVRGSNGNTIYF. Full variable domain (rest looked up from reference TRBV9 and TRBJ1-3): DSGVTQTPKHLITATGQRVTLRCSPRSGDLSVYWYQQSLDQGLQFLIQYYNGEERAKGNILERFSAQQFPDLHSELNLSSLELGDSALYFCASSVRGSNGNTIYFGEGSWLTVV.

The chain combines TRBV30 with TRBJ2-5; D perhaps matches TRBD2 (5 bases). Trimming removed 1 base at V and 7 bases at J, with 7 bases between. CDR1 and CDR2 from the germline V gene are GTSNPN and SVGIG (reference sequence). This CDR3 spans 11 amino acids. The CDR3 loop is CAWSARGTQYF. CDR3 nucleotide sequence: TGTGCCTGGAGTGCTCGGGGGACCCAGTACTTC.

The J gene is TRBJ2-2, the V gene TRBV7-3, with 7 bases lining up with TRBD1. CDR3 length equals 15 residues. CDR1 and CDR2 from the germline V gene are SGHTA and FQGTGA. Trimming at V came to 5 bases and at J to 4 bases, leaving 7 bases not matched to a gene. Here the CDR3 reads CASSQSTGFTGELFF. The CDR3 bases are TGTGCCAGCAGCCAATCGACAGGGTTCACCGGGGAGCTGTTTTTT.

This chain links TRBV5-4 with TRBJ2-3, with 8 bases matching TRBD2. V lost 4 bases to trimming and J lost 3 bases; unmatched junction nucleotides: 19. Germline CDR1 reads SGHNT; CDR2 reads YYREEE (reference sequence). This CDR3 is 19 amino acids long. DNA of the CDR3: TGTGCCAGCAGCCGTCTCTTTTTTTTTCAGCGGGAGAAGACAGATACGCAGTATTTT. It translates to CASSRLFFFQREKTDTQYF.

The chain recombines TRBV27 with TRBJ2-5; 10 positions match TRBD2. This CDR3 is built from 16 residues. The V and J ends lost 8 bases and 3 bases, in that order; junction bases with no gene match: 12. Germline values: CDR1 MNHEY, CDR2 SMNVEV (reference sequence). CDR3 amino acids: CASSIYPGLAKETQYF. DNA for the CDR3: TGTGCCAGCTCCATCTATCCGGGACTAGCGAAAGAGACCCAGTACTTC.

The chain uses TRBV7-3 and TRBJ1-5; the D gene is possibly TRBD1 (6 bases). Trimming pared 5 bases from V and 0 bases from J, leaving 14 bases between. Germline V lookup: CDR1 SGHTA, CDR2 FQGTGA. The CDR3 sequence is 16 residues long. The CDR3 spells CASSTGGTNSNQPQHF. In DNA form, the CDR3 reads TGTGCCAGCAGCACCGGGGGGACAAATAGCAATCAGCCCCAGCATTTT.

Here the CDR3 DNA reads TGTGCCAGCAGTGAAGCGGGGACAGGGGGTTCCTCCAGCAACGAGCAGTACTTC. This encodes CASSEAGTGGSSSNEQYF. J is TRBJ2-7 and V is TRBV6-1; 11 bases fit TRBD1. CDR3 length equals 18 residues. Germline lookup yields CDR1 MNHNS and CDR2 SASEGT. With V trimmed by 0 bases and J by 5 bases, 12 bases remained unmatched.

The chain uses TRBV5-4 and TRBJ1-2; 7 nucleotides align to TRBD1. The CDR3 has 18 residues. V was clipped by 4 bases and J by 2 bases; unmatched bases: 17. Germline CDR1 and CDR2: SGHNT and YYREEE (reference sequence). The CDR3 region has the DNA TGTGCCAGCAGCCCCCCGTCTGGGACAGACACCAAAAACTATGGCTACACCTTC. Encoded protein: CASSPPSGTDTKNYGYTF.

The V gene is TRBV5-1, the J gene TRBJ2-1; 9 bases map to TRBD2. CDR1 and CDR2 (germline): SGHRS, YFSETQ. Losses at the gene ends were 0 bases for V and 8 bases for J; bases not matched to a gene: 6. This CDR3 is built from 15 residues. The DNA of the CDR3 is TGCGCCAGCAGCTTGGATCTAGCGGGAAAGTATGAGCAGTTCTTC. Its protein product is CASSLDLAGKYEQFF.

This chain joins TRBV27 and TRBJ2-7, with 8 bases lining up with TRBD2. Germline V gene sequence: CDR1 MNHEY, CDR2 SMNVEV (reference sequence). This CDR3 spans 13 amino acids. V trimming: 6 bases; J trimming: 6 bases; junction bases outside the gene matches: 7. The CDR3 DNA reads TGTGCCAGCAGGGAGGGACTAGTCCTCGAGCAGTACTTC. It specifies CASREGLVLEQYF.

The V call is TRBV9, the J call TRBJ2-2; D is ambiguous. Germline V gene data show CDR1 as SGDLS and CDR2 as YYNGEE. V was pared by 2 bases and J by 3 bases, with 8 bases between. CDR3 length: 14 amino acids. CDR3 coding DNA: TGTGCCAGCAGCGTCAGGCAGTACACCGGGGAGCTGTTTTTT. It yields the protein CASSVRQYTGELFF.